A selection of T cell receptor beta chains follows, all from one sample in a study of blood T cell repertoires in COVID-19. Profiling relied on immunoSEQ multiplex PCR, and the TCRdb table lists in-frame clones only, not all of them. The top ten hold over 4% of the sample, which has about 140,000 clones, 76% seen once. The sample taken for sequencing was peripheral blood. All receptors come from a woman older than 75 with active or convalescent COVID-19. Each CDR3 is given with its conserved first and last residue. Fields, in order: J gene, V gene, CDR3 protein.

>TRBJ2-5|TRBV7-2
CASSRTGVLETQYF
>TRBJ2-1|TRBV2
CASRLAGGSWNEQFF
>TRBJ2-1|TRBV27
CASSTGTLILRNEQFF
>TRBJ2-5|TRBV5-1
CASSPRAGTGLETQYF
>TRBJ2-2|TRBV7-3
CARGGQNTGELFF
>TRBJ1-5|TRBV10-1
CASARDGQPQHF
>TRBJ2-7|TRBV19
CASSPNRELTYEQYF
>TRBJ2-7|TRBV28
CASSRRDRGMKYF
>TRBJ1-6|TRBV30
CAWTSGIGSPLHF
>TRBJ2-7|TRBV30
CAWSRPSYYEQYF
>TRBJ1-6|TRBV28
CASSPTHGGFSPLHF
>TRBJ1-1|TRBV5-4
CASSPTGWFTEAFF
>TRBJ1-2|TRBV6-5
CASSYGTGGNYGYTF
>TRBJ2-7|TRBV3-1/TRBV3-2
CASRPGGEISYEQYF
>TRBJ1-6|TRBV30
CALTGGYNSPLHF
>TRBJ2-7|TRBV18
CASSLEDITHEQYF
>TRBJ1-2|TRBV5-1
CASTDRANYGYTF
>TRBJ2-1|TRBV2
CASIQGATRTEQFF
>TRBJ2-7|TRBV28
CASRYYEQYF
>TRBJ2-5|TRBV5-1
CASSLEFQGQETQYF
>TRBJ2-5|TRBV11-1
CASTPLAQETQYF
>TRBJ2-2|TRBV19
CASSLQSGQNTGELFF
>TRBJ1-5|TRBV7-9
CASSSGQGRNQPQHF
>TRBJ1-1|TRBV10-3
CAISRGQGINEAFF
>TRBJ1-5|TRBV19
CASTTPGGSGNQPQHF
>TRBJ2-2|TRBV10-3
CAISESGGGKNTGELFF
>TRBJ2-7|TRBV9
CASSVEGASTYEQYF
>TRBJ1-1|TRBV6-5
CASRDRGSTEAFF
>TRBJ1-5|TRBV19
CASSKFGTGEGQPQHF
>TRBJ2-1|TRBV7-6
CASSLGLASSYNEQFF
>TRBJ2-7|TRBV2
CASSGAGITTKQYF
>TRBJ2-7|TRBV18
CASSWTGIHEQYF
>TRBJ1-1|TRBV2
CAGKDRDEAFF
>TRBJ2-1|TRBV7-9
CASSLGGKPNEQFF